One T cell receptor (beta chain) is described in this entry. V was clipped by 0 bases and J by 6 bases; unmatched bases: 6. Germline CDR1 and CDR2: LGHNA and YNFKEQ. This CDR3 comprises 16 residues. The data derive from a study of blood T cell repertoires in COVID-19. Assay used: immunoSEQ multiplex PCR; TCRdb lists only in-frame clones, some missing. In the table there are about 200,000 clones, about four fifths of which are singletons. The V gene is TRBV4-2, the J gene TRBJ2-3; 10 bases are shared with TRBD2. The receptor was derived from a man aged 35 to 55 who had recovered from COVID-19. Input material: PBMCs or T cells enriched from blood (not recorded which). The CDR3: CASSQDGASGSDTQYF. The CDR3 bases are TGTGCCAGCAGCCAAGATGGGGCTAGCGGGAGTGATACGCAGTATTTT.